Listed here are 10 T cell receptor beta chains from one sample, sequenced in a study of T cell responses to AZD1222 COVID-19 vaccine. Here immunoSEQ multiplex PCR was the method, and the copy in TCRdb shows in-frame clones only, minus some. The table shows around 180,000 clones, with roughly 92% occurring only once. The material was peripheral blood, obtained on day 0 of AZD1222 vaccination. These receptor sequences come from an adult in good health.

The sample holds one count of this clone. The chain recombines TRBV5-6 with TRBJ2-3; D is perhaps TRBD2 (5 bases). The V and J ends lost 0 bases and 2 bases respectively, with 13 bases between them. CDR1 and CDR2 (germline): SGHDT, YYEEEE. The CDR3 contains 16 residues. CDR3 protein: CASSLGLADHTDTQYF. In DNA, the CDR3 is TGTGCCAGCAGCTTGGGGCTAGCAGACCACACAGATACGCAGTATTTT.

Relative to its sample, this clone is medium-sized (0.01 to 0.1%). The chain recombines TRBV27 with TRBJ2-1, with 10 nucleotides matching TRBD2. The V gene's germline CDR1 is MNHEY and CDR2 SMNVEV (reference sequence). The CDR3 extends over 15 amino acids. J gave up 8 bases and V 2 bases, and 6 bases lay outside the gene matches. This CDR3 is CASSLLAGVLHEQFF. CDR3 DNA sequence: TGTGCCAGCAGTTTACTAGCGGGGGTGTTACATGAGCAGTTCTTC.

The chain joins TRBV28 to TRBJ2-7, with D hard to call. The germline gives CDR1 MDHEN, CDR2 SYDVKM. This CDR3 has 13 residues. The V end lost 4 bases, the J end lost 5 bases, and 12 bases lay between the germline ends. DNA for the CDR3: TGTGCCAGCAGTTCCCCCCCCAAGGACGAGCAGTACGTC. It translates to CASSSPPKDEQYV.

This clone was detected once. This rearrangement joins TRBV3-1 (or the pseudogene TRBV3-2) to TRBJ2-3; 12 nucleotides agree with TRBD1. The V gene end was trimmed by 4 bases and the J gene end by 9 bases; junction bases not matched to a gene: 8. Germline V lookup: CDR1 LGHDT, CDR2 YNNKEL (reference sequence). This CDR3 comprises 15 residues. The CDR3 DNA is TGTGCCAGCAGCCTAAGGGACAGGGGGCTGGGGACGCAGTATTTT. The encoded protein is CASSLRDRGLGTQYF.

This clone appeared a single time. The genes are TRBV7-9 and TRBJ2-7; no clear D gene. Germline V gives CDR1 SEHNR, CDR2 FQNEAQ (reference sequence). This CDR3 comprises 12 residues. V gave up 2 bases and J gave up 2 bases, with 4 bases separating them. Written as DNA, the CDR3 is TGTGCCAGCAGCTTAAGGGCCTACGAGCAGTACGTC. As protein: CASSLRAYEQYV.

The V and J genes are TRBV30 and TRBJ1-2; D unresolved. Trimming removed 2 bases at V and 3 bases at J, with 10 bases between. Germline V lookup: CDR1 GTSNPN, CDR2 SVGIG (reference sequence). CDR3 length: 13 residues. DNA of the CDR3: TGTGCCTGGAGTATAAGCGACTACTATGGCTACACCTTC. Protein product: CAWSISDYYGYTF.

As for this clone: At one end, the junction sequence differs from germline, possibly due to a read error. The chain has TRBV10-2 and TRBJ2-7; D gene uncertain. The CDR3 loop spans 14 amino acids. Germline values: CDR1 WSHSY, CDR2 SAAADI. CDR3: CASSQTSTSSEQYF. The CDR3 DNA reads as TGCGCCAGCAGTCAGACTTCCACCTCCTCCGAGCAGTACTTC.

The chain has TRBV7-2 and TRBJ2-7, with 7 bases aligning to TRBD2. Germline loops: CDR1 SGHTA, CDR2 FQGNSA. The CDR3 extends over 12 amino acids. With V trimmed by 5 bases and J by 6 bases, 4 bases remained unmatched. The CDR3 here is CASSHGGSEQYV. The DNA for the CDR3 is TGTGCCAGCAGCCACGGGGGGTCCGAGCAGTACGTC.

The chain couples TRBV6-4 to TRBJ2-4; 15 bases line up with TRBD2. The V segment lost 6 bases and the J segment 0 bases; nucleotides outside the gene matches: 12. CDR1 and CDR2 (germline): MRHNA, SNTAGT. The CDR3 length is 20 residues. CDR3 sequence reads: CASRSETGTSGGLAKNIQYF. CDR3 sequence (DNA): TGTGCCAGCAGGAGCGAAACAGGGACTAGCGGGGGGCTAGCCAAAAACATTCAGTACTTC.

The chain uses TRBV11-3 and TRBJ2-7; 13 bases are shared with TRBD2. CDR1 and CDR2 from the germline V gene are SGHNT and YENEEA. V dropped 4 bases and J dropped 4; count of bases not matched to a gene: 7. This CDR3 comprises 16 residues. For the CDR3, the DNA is TGTGCCAGCAGCTCGGGACTAGCGGGGCCGGGGTACGAGCAGTACTTC. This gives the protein CASSSGLAGPGYEQYF.